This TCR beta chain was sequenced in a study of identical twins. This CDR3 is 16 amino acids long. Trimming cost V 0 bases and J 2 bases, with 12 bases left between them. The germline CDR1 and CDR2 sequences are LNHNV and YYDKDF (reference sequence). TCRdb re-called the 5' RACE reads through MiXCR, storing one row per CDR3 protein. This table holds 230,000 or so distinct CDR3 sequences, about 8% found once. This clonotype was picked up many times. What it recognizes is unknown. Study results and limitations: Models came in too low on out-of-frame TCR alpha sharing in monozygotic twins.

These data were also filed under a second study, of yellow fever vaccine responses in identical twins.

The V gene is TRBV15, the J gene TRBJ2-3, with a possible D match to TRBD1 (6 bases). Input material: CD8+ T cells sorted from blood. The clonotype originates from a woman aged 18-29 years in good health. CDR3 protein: CATSRDTGRSTDTQYF. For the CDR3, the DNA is TGTGCCACCAGCAGAGATACAGGGCGGTCCACAGATACGCAGTATTTT.